This paragraph reports one T cell receptor beta chain. Antigen unknown. This sample is part of a study of graft-versus-host responses after intestinal transplantation. On the study more broadly: Recipients had transplants, and these were multivisceral, liver-intestinal, or isolated intestinal. Every one of the recipients received anti-thymocyte globulin induction and afterwards took tacrolimus and steroids for around 3 years.

Study-wide results and caveats: GvH clone levels peaked in circulation, and this peak was associated with early post-transplant HvG declines. GvH clones were identified in recipient marrow, with some first appearing in ileum or blood.

Measured with immunoSEQ multiplex PCR; TCRdb has only the in-frame clones, and not every one. The repertoire holds about 39,000 clones, with over 90% as singletons. With 0 bases clipped from V and 9 bases from J, the junction kept 2 bases outside the gene matches. CDR1 is LGHNA and CDR2 is YNFKEQ in the germline V gene. This CDR3 is built from 15 residues. The source is a human donor who was the organ donor for an intestinal transplant. Material: unstimulated CD8+ T cells sorted from spleen or lymph node cells, obtained before transplant. J is TRBJ2-1 and V is TRBV4-2; 13 bases agree with TRBD2. The CDR3 DNA reads as TGTGCCAGCAGCCAAGATAGGACTAGCGGGGGTGAGCAGTTCTTC. The encoded protein is CASSQDRTSGGEQFF.